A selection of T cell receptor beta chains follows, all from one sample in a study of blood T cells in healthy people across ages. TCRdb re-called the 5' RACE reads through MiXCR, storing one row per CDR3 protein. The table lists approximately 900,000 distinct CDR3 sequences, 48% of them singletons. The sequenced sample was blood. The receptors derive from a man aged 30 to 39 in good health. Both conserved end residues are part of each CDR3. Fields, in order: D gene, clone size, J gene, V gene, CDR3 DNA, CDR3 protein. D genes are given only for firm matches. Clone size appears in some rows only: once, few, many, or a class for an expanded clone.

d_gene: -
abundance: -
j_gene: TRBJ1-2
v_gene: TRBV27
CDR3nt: TGTGCCAGCAGTTTAGGGGCGGGGGCAGCGTATGGCTACACCTTC
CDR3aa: CASSLGAGAAYGYTF

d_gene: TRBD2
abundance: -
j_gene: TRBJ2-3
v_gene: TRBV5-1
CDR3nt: TGCGCCAGCAGCCCTAGGACTAGCGGGGTCCGTTGGGATACGCAGTATTTT
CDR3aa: CASSPRTSGVRWDTQYF

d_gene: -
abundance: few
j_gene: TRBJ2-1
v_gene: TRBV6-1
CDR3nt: TGTGCCAGCATGTCCTCGACAGGATACAATGAGCAGTTCTTC
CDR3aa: CASMSSTGYNEQFF

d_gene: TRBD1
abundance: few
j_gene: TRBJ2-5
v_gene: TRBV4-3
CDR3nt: TGCGCCAGCAGCCGGGAGGACAGGGAACAAGAGACCCAGTACTTC
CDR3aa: CASSREDREQETQYF

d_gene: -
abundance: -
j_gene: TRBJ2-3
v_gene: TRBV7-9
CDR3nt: TGTGCCAGCAGCCACCGGGACAAGGGTGATACGCAGTATTTT
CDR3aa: CASSHRDKGDTQYF

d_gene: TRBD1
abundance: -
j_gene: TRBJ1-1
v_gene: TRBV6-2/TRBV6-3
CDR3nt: TGTGCCAGCAGTTACCCGGACAGGGGGCTGAACACTGAAGTTTTCTTT
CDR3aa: CASSYPDRGLNTEVFF

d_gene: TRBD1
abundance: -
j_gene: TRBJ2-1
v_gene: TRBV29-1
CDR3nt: TGCAGCGTTGAGACACCGGGACAGGGAAACAATGAGCAGTTCTTC
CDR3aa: CSVETPGQGNNEQFF

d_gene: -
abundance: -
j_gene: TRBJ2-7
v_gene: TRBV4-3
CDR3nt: TGCGCCAGCAGCCAAGAATTGGAATACGAGCAGTACTTC
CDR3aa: CASSQELEYEQYF

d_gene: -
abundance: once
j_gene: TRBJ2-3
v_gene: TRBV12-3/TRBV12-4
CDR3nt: TGTGCCGGCGGCAGGGCTAGCACAGATACGCAGTATTTT
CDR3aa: CAGGRASTDTQYF

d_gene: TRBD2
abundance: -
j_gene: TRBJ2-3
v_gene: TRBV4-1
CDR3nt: TGCGCCACTCGAGCGGGGGGGTTGTCAGATACGCAGTATTTT
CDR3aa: CATRAGGLSDTQYF

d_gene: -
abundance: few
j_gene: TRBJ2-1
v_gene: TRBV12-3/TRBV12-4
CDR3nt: TGTGCCAGCATCAGGGGGGGACTCTACAATGAGCAGTTCTTC
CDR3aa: CASIRGGLYNEQFF

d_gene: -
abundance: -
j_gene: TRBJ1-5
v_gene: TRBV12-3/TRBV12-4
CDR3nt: TGTGCCAGCAGTTTAGGGACGTATCAGCCCCAGCATTTT
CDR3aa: CASSLGTYQPQHF

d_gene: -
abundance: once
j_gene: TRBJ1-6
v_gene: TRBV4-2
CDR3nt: TGTGCCAGCAGCCGAACGGGGATGGAGAATTCACCCCTCCACTTT
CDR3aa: CASSRTGMENSPLHF

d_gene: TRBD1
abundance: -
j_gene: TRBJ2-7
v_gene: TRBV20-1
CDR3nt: TGCAGTTCGACCCCGGACAGGGTAGCCTACGAGCAGTACTTC
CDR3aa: CSSTPDRVAYEQYF

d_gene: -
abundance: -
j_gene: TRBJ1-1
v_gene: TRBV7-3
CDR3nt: TGTGCCAGCAGCGACCCGGGGGTCACTGAAGCTTTCTTT
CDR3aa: CASSDPGVTEAFF

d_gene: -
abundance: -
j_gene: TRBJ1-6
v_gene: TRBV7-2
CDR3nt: TGTGCCAGCAGCTTTATCGAGAGAGGACCCCTCCACTTT
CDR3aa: CASSFIERGPLHF

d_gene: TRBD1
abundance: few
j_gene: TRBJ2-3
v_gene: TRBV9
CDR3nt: TGTGCCAGCAGCCCGAGGACAGGGGAGGATACGCAGTATTTT
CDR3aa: CASSPRTGEDTQYF

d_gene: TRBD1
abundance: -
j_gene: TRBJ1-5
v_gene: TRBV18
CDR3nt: TGTGCCAGCTCACTACTTGGACAGGATAATCAGCCCCAGCATTTT
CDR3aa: CASSLLGQDNQPQHF

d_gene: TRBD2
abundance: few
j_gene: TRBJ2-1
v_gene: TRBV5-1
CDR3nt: TGCGCCAGCAGCTTGGCCGGGGGGGCCCACACGGACAATGAGCAGTTCTTC
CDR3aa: CASSLAGGAHTDNEQFF

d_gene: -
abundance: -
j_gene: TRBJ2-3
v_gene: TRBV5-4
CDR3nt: TGTGCCAGCAGCTTGACCACCCTTAGCACAGATACGCAGTATTTT
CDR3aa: CASSLTTLSTDTQYF

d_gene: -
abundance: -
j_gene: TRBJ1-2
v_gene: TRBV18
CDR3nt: TGTGCCAGCTCAACGGGGACAACCAACTATGGCTACACCTTC
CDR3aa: CASSTGTTNYGYTF

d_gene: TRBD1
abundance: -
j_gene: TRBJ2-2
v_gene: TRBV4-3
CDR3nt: TGCGCCAGCAGCCAAGAAGGGACAGGGGAACTTATCACCGGGGAGCTGTTTTTT
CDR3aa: CASSQEGTGELITGELFF

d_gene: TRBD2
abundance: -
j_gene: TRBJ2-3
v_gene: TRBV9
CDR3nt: TGTGCCAGCAGCGTAGTAGCGGGGAGTAGCACAGATACGCAGTATTTT
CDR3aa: CASSVVAGSSTDTQYF

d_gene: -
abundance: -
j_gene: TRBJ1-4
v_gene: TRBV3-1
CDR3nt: TGTGCCAGCAGCCAAATCAGGGTGGGAAGAGAGAAACTGTTTTTT
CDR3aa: CASSQIRVGREKLFF

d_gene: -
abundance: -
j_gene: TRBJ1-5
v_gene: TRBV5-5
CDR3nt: TGTGCCAGCAGTCAAAGATGGGAGGGCGGGAGCCAGCCCCAGCATTTT
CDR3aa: CASSQRWEGGSQPQHF

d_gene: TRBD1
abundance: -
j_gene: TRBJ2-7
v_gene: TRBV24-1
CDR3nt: TGTGCCACCAGTGATTGGGGGACAGGGGGATCCTACGAGCAGTACTTC
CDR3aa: CATSDWGTGGSYEQYF

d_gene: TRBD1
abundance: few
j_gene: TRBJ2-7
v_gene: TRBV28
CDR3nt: TGTGCCAGCAGTCCTCAGGACAGGGACGCTGGGGAGCAGTACTTC
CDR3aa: CASSPQDRDAGEQYF

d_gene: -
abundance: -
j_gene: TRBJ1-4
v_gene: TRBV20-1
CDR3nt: TGCAGTGCTAGTGAAGGGAATGAAAAACTGTTTTTT
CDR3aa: CSASEGNEKLFF

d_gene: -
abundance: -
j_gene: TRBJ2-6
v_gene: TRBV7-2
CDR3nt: TGTGCCAGCAGCTTAACTTGGAGAGAATACTCTGGGGCCAACGTCCTGACTTTC
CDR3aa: CASSLTWREYSGANVLTF

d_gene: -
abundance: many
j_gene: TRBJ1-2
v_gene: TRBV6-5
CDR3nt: TGTGCCAGCTACTCCCCCCCCCAAGGGGCGAGAGGCTACACCTTC
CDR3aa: CASYSPPQGARGYTF

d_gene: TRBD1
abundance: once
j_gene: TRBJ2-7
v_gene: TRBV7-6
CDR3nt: TGTGCCAGCAGCTCCGGACAGGGTCTTCGGTACGAGCAGTACTTC
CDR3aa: CASSSGQGLRYEQYF

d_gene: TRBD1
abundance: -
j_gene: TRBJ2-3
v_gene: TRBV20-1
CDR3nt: TGCAGTGCTCGGACAGGGGCACGGGCAGATACGCAGTATTTT
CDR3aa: CSARTGARADTQYF

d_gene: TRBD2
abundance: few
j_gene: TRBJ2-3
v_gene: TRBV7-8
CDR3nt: TGTGCCAGCAGCCCTAGCGGGGGCTCTAGCACAGATACGCAGTATTTT
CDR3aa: CASSPSGGSSTDTQYF

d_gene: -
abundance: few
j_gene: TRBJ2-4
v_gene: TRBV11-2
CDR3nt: TGTGCCAGCAGCTTATTCCCCGAACGAAGTGCCAAAAACATTCAGTACTTC
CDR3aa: CASSLFPERSAKNIQYF